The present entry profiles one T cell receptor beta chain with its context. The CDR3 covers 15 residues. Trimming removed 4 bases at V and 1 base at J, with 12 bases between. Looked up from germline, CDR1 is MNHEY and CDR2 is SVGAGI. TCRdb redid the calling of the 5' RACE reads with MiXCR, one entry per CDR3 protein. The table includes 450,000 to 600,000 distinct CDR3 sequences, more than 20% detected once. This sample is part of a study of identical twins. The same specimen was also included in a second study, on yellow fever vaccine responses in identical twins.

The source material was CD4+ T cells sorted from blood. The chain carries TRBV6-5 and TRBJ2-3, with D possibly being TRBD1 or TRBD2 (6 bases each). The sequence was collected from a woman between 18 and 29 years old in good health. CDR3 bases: TGTGCCAGCAGTTCACGGGGGCAGGGCACAGATACGCAGTATTTT. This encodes CASSSRGQGTDTQYF.